This TCR beta chain was recovered during a study of beta chain features in type 1 diabetes listed by TCRdb under 2018. Some background on the complete study: No differences in mean age, gender distribution, total cell number or subset yield were found between patients and healthy donors. A total of around 110,000,000 sorted cells were examined across all samples, and a strong correlation was observed between cell number per subset and RNA yield. In the study, recently diagnosed type 1 diabetes patients and matched healthy donors were compared on the TCRB repertoires of their sorted circulating CD4+ T cell subsets. Regulatory and stem cell-like memory subsets were isolated from only 8 patients and roughly eight healthy donors, whereas naive and central memory subsets came from all 30 or so donors. General conclusions and limits of the study: Naive, central memory and regulatory TCRB repertoires appeared to be more similar among patients than among healthy donors. A moderate but significant shortening of TCRB CDR3 length was observed in type 1 diabetes patients in all four CD4+ subsets. Fewer insertions and more nucleotide deletions at VDJ recombination sites were observed in patients with type 1 diabetes, implying thymic rearrangement abnormalities. Because cDNA was sequenced instead of genomic DNA, highly expressing activated cells could be over-represented, though the groups showed no difference in activation or CD3 levels. Because the HLA sub-analyses included only small numbers of individuals, any influence of HLA type on TCRB rearrangement was left unresolved. Shorter templates might have been favored by PCR, but patient and control samples were amplified and corrected together, so both groups would have been affected equally by any skew.

The High Capacity cDNA Reverse Transcription Kit was used to reverse transcribe all of the isolated RNA, meaning that expressed TCRB transcripts were what got sequenced. Deep immunoSEQ sequencing was performed on naive, central memory and regulatory T cell samples, with an average of around 3.5 million total reads per sample. After sorted cells were lysed in RLT buffer, RNA was extracted with DNase-treated RNeasy Micro or Mini kits, with the choice depending on cell number. Each cell subset was processed separately to prevent cross-contamination, with patient and healthy donor samples processed together. TCRB sequences were amplified from cDNA with the immunoSEQ multiplex PCR, producing 87-bp fragments spanning the CDR3 region. Sequencing of the amplicons was done on the Illumina HiSeq platform. In the paper's pipeline: PCR bias was corrected computationally using synthetic template baselines, and reads within Hamming distance 2 were collapsed, with unmergeable singletons discarded. Reads were aligned against IMGT to assign V, D and J genes, CDR3 length and insertions or deletions at six rearrangement sites. Clonotype counts were normalized to sorted cell number within each subset before computing true diversity and Gini coefficients with the tcR R package. The overlap coefficient, calculated on TCRB nucleotide sequences, was used to measure repertoire sharing. As a proxy for the pre-selection repertoire, out-of-frame TCRB sequences from naive cells were analyzed. The clones in this table, taken by TCRdb from immuneACCESS, are in-frame only. Not every clone is retained; where verified, under half of the shortfall comes from an unresolved V gene, and the cause of the rest is unknown. That table furnishes V, J and clone size, whereas the DNA furnished D and trimming. The sample table lists approximately 150,000 clones, 8% to 13% of them with a count of one. The ten largest clones represent around 1.4% of the sample.

A remark on this clone: Its target antigen remains unknown. There are no base qualities to consult, and no much larger clone falls within one base.

V is cut by 5 bases and J by 1 base, and the space between the germline ends is 9 bases. The CDR3 starts with the cysteine, ends with the phenylalanine, and has 13 residues. Only the CDR3 DNA stays, 39 bases, in frame from base 1. Sequences MNHEY (CDR1) and SVGAGI (CDR2) are obtained from the germline V gene. From each donor, a single peripheral blood sample of approximately 120 mL on average was drawn into heparinised tubes. Naive, central memory, regulatory and stem cell-like memory CD4+ T cells were sorted on a BD FACSAria II using a panel including CD45RO, CCR7, CD25, CD127, CD95 and CD27. Every sorted population had a purity above 98%. PBMCs were isolated immediately by Lymphoprep density gradient centrifugation and stained directly without culture. To minimize batch effects, samples were stained and sorted in pairs, one healthy donor with one patient per experiment.

Input material: naive CD4+ T cells from blood. The cell subset or site label, as the study defines it: true naive CD4+ T cells. This receptor was identified in a young man in good health. This sequence uses TRBV6-5 and TRBJ2-7; perhaps TRBD1 is the D gene, with 6 bases matching. At the DNA level, the sequence is TGTGCCAGCAGTGCTGACAGGTCCTACGAGCAGTACTTC. It encodes CASSADRSYEQYF.